Listed here are 24 T cell receptor beta chains from one sample, sequenced in a study of T cells after posttransplantation cyclophosphamide. Method: immunoSEQ multiplex PCR; TCRdb's copy keeps in-frame clones and lacks some. Of thousands of clones listed, 77% are singletons. Busulfan-fludarabine conditioning, marrow transplant, and cyclophosphamide on days +3 and +4 were administered. The starting material was PBMCs, obtained about 27 days after a stem cell transplant with posttransplant cyclophosphamide. All receptors derive from a male patient aged 45-59 years who received an allogeneic stem cell transplant from an unrelated donor, was CMV-positive, and had acute GVHD only. The graft donor may have contributed some T cells.

This clone has just a few counts. V is TRBV6-5 and J is TRBJ1-1; TRBD1 aligns across 7 bases. Germline V gene data show CDR1 as MNHEY and CDR2 as SVGAGI. After removal of 6 bases from V and 3 bases from J, the junction contained 4 bases not matched to a gene. The CDR3 extends over 13 amino acids. Written as DNA, the CDR3 is TGTGCCAGCAGGACAGGGTGGGACACTGAAGCTTTCTTT. Residues: CASRTGWDTEAFF.

This chain uses TRBV12-5 with TRBJ1-1; D is unresolved. V lost 5 bases to trimming and J lost 1 base, with 8 bases between them. Per the germline V gene, CDR1 is LGHNT and CDR2 is FRNRAP. This CDR3 spans 13 amino acids. The DNA of the CDR3 is TGTGCTAGTGGTCCTGGAGGGAACACTGAAGCTTTCTTT. It codes for CASGPGGNTEAFF.

The CDR3 here is CASSFPGLAETQETQYF. In DNA, the CDR3 is TGTGCCAGCAGTTTCCCGGGACTAGCCGAGACTCAAGAGACCCAGTACTTC. The V gene is TRBV28, the J gene TRBJ2-5, with TRBD2 matching over 9 bases. CDR1 and CDR2 from the germline V gene are MDHEN and SYDVKM. The CDR3 loop spans 17 amino acids. Trimming took 3 bases from V and 2 from J; bases not matched to a gene: 10.

The genes are TRBV6-6 and TRBJ2-7; no clear D. CDR3 length: 13 amino acids. Between the trimmed V and J ends, which lost 0 bases and 4 bases, there was a span of 7 bases. The germline CDR1 and CDR2 sequences are MNHNY and SVGAGI (reference sequence). CDR3 bases: TGTGCCAGCAGTTACTCGGCTCCTTACGAGCAGTACTTC. This codes for CASSYSAPYEQYF.

V usage is TRBV6-5 and J usage is TRBJ2-7; 7 nucleotides agree with TRBD1. J gave up 3 bases and V 5 bases, and 10 bases lay outside the gene matches. Per the germline V gene, CDR1 is MNHEY and CDR2 is SVGAGI. This CDR3 spans 15 amino acids. The CDR3 protein is CASSTRDSRRYEQYF. The CDR3 DNA is TGTGCCAGCAGTACCCGGGACAGCCGCCGCTACGAGCAGTACTTC.

This rearrangement joins TRBV30 to TRBJ2-3; TRBD1 matches at 8 bases. Germline trimming cut 3 bases from V and 3 bases from J; bases unmatched to any gene: 8. The germline V gene has CDR1 GTSNPN and CDR2 SVGIG (reference sequence). There are 15 residues in the CDR3. The CDR3 spells CAWSIGQGWTDTQYF. The CDR3, as DNA: TGTGCCTGGAGCATAGGACAGGGCTGGACAGATACGCAGTATTTT.

V gene TRBV7-8 combines with J gene TRBJ2-7, with TRBD2 matching over 7 bases. There are 14 residues in the CDR3. Per germline, CDR1 SGHVS and CDR2 FQNEAQ. J lost 7 bases, V lost 4 bases, and 10 bases had no gene match. CDR3 bases: TGTGCCAGCAGCTCCTCCCCCGGGGGAGGGGAGCAGTACTTC. Translation: CASSSSPGGGEQYF. Complete variable domain (other parts from reference TRBV7-8 and TRBJ2-7): GAGVSQSPRYKVAKRGQDVALRCDPISGHVSLFWYQQALGQGPEFLTYFQNEAQLDKSGLPSDRFFAERPEGSVSTLKIQRTQQEDSAVYLCASSSSPGGGEQYFGPGTRLTVT.

The rearrangement links TRBV28 to TRBJ2-2, with a weak D call TRBD1 (5 bases). Trimming removed 5 bases from V and 4 bases from J, with 20 bases in between. The CDR3 consists of 17 residues. Germline lookup yields CDR1 MDHEN and CDR2 SYDVKM. The CDR3 sequence is CASSPIQGTSITGELFF. The CDR3 DNA reads TGTGCCAGCAGTCCCATCCAGGGTACCTCGATCACCGGGGAGCTGTTTTTT.

The chain is built from TRBV11-2 and TRBJ2-7; TRBD1 might be the D (6 bases). The CDR3 length is 13 residues. V was clipped by 5 bases and J by 3 bases, with 11 bases between them. Germline V gene lookup returns CDR1 SGHAT and CDR2 FQNNGV. CDR3: CASSRYRDYEQYF. CDR3 DNA: TGTGCCAGCAGCCGTTACAGGGACTACGAGCAGTACTTC.

The gene calls are TRBV30 and TRBJ1-1; D gene ambiguous. This CDR3 has 11 amino acids. Germline CDR1 and CDR2: GTSNPN and SVGIG (reference sequence). The V end lost 4 bases, the J end lost 5 bases, and 8 bases lay between the germline ends. CDR3 sequence (DNA): TGTGCCTGGAACATACAGACTGAAGCTTTCTTT. Its protein product is CAWNIQTEAFF.

The chain links TRBV28 to TRBJ1-5; weak D call: TRBD1 (6 bases). Trimming shortened V by 10 bases and J by 0 bases, and 13 bases separated the two germline ends. Germline V lookup: CDR1 MDHEN, CDR2 SYDVKM. CDR3 length: 14 amino acids. The CDR3 DNA is TGTGCCACCCGGACAGACCTTAGCAATCAGCCCCAGCATTTT. Translating gives CATRTDLSNQPQHF.

This rearrangement joins TRBV7-2 to TRBJ2-7; TRBD2 matches 14 bases. V lost 5 bases, J lost 5 bases, and 5 bases stayed unmatched. This CDR3 has 15 amino acids. Germline V lookup: CDR1 SGHTA, CDR2 FQGNSA. CDR3 in amino acids: CASSPPGLAGDEQYF. Here the CDR3 DNA reads TGTGCCAGCAGCCCACCGGGACTAGCGGGGGACGAGCAGTACTTC. Using reference TRBV7-2 and TRBJ2-7 for the parts outside the CDR3, the full variable domain is GAGVSQSPSNKVTEKGKDVELRCDPISGHTALYWYRQSLGQGLEFLIYFQGNSAPDKSGLPSDRFSAERTGGSVSTLTIQRTQQEDSAVYLCASSPPGLAGDEQYFGPGTRLTVT.

This clone was detected only a few times. The chain uses TRBV4-3 and TRBJ2-7, with a tentative D call TRBD1 (5 bases). Germline V lookup: CDR1 LGHNA, CDR2 YSLEER. The CDR3 spans 16 residues. V was pared by 0 bases and J by 0 bases, with 12 bases between. CDR3 sequence (DNA): TGCGCCAGCAGCCAAGATCGACAGAGAAGCTCCTACGAGCAGTACTTC. It encodes CASSQDRQRSSYEQYF.

This rearrangement joins TRBV11-2 to TRBJ2-1; 11 bases line up with TRBD2. The CDR3 runs 16 residues. The germline gives CDR1 SGHAT, CDR2 FQNNGV. The J segment lost 0 bases and the V segment lost 6 bases, leaving 4 bases of the junction unmatched. The CDR3 is CASSRSGGASYNEQFF. CDR3 nucleotide sequence: TGTGCCAGCAGTCGTAGCGGGGGGGCCTCCTACAATGAGCAGTTCTTC.

Remarks on this clone: Its ends do not fully match the called genes, so a read error is possible. Other DNA sequences in the sample encode the same CDR3. The V gene is TRBV10-3, the J gene TRBJ1-6; 10 nucleotides match TRBD1. The germline V gene has CDR1 ENHRY and CDR2 SYGVKD. CDR3 size: 17 residues. CDR3 in DNA: TGTGCCATCAGTGACCCGGACAGGGGGGGAAGTAATTCCCCCCTCCACTTT. It translates to CAISDPDRGGSNSPLHF.

The rearrangement joins TRBV27 to TRBJ2-1, with D unresolved. Germline V gene data show CDR1 as MNHEY and CDR2 as SMNVEV (reference sequence). V was clipped by 3 bases and J by 10 bases, with 7 bases between them. The CDR3 is made up of 11 amino acids. The CDR3 DNA reads TGTGCCAGCAGTTTTGGGCTCGAGCAGTTCTTC. Translation: CASSFGLEQFF.

The V gene is TRBV27, the J gene TRBJ2-6, with unresolved D. CDR1 and CDR2 from the germline V gene are MNHEY and SMNVEV (reference sequence). The CDR3 consists of 14 residues. The ends were cut back, 3 bases at V and 1 base at J, with 4 bases in the middle. The CDR3 spells CASSFRSGANVLTF. In DNA form, the CDR3 reads TGTGCCAGCAGTTTCCGTTCTGGGGCCAACGTCCTGACTTTC.

On this clone itself: One end of the junction is discordant with germline, which a read error may explain. The rearrangement uses TRBV11-2 and TRBJ1-2; 7 nucleotides agree with TRBD1. The CDR3 consists of 16 residues. CDR1 and CDR2 (germline): SGHAT, FQNNGV. Written as DNA, the CDR3 is TGTACCAGCAGCGCATCACCGACAGGGTACAACTATGGCTACACCTTC. Its protein product is CTSSASPTGYNYGYTF.

This clone occurred a few times. The rearrangement joins TRBV7-8 to TRBJ2-1; D possibly corresponds to TRBD2 (6 bases). V lost 3 bases and J lost 4, with 13 bases in between. Germline V gene data show CDR1 as SGHVS and CDR2 as FQNEAQ. This CDR3 contains 15 residues. CDR3 nucleotides: TGTGCCAGCAGCTTTCTGGGGACTTTATACAATGAGCAGTTCTTC. Translating it yields CASSFLGTLYNEQFF.

V and J are TRBV19 and TRBJ2-7; TRBD1 agrees at 9 bases. Germline CDR1 LNHDA, CDR2 SQIVND (reference sequence). V shed 3 bases, J shed 0 bases, and the junction held 12 bases outside the gene matches. This CDR3 contains 18 residues. CDR3 loop: CASSIFPVVTGGSYEQYF. The CDR3 DNA is TGTGCCAGTAGTATCTTCCCCGTCGTGACAGGGGGCTCCTACGAGCAGTACTTC.

The chain recombines TRBV10-3 with TRBJ2-7, with 7 bases lining up with TRBD1. Germline V lookup: CDR1 ENHRY, CDR2 SYGVKD. The V and J ends lost 2 bases and 7 bases, in that order; junction bases with no gene match: 2. There are 12 residues in the CDR3. The CDR3 loop reads CAISEPQGEQYF. CDR3 bases: TGTGCCATCAGTGAGCCACAGGGGGAGCAGTACTTC.

The chain combines TRBV30 with TRBJ2-2; the D is unclear. This CDR3 region has 11 residues. Germline V gene sequence: CDR1 GTSNPN, CDR2 SVGIG (reference sequence). Trimming left V 5 bases short and J 6 bases short, with 7 bases between. CDR3 sequence: CAWAKAGELFF. The DNA for the CDR3 is TGTGCCTGGGCGAAAGCCGGGGAGCTGTTTTTT.

This clone appeared a few times. CDR3 sequence: CASSHPGLAGGLSYNEQFF. The CDR3 DNA sequence: TGTGCCAGCAGCCACCCGGGACTAGCGGGGGGGCTCTCCTACAATGAGCAGTTCTTC. This rearrangement joins TRBV13 to TRBJ2-1; TRBD2 agrees at 16 bases. Germline V gene sequence: CDR1 PRHDT, CDR2 FYEKMQ (reference sequence). The CDR3 runs to 19 residues. V lost 5 bases and J lost 0; bases outside the gene matches: 7.

V is TRBV2 and J is TRBJ1-4, with D perhaps TRBD1 (5 bases). This CDR3 contains 17 residues. The V end was cut by 4 bases, the J end by 2 bases, with 17 bases between. From germline, CDR1 is SNHLY and CDR2 FYNNEI. This CDR3 is CASSGGGVTATNEKLFF. As DNA, the CDR3 is TGTGCCAGCAGTGGGGGAGGGGTAACGGCGACTAATGAAAAACTGTTTTTT. Combining the CDR3 with reference TRBV2 and TRBJ1-4 gives the whole variable domain EPEVTQTPSHQVTQMGQEVILRCVPISNHLYFYWYRQILGQKVEFLVSFYNNEISEKSEIFDDQFSVERPDGSNFTLKIRSTKLEDSAMYFCASSGGGVTATNEKLFFGSGTQLSVL.